A single sample is the source of the 20 T cell receptor beta chains below, sequenced in a study of cytomegalovirus exposure and HLA in healthy donors. PCR amplification relied on 60 Vbeta primers (plus 13 Jbeta primers). Data came from immunoSEQ multiplex PCR; TCRdb stores just in-frame clones and leaves some out. Altogether about 160,000 clones are present, about 80% being singletons, with the ten largest covering roughly 1.5%. Source material: PBMCs. The receptors shown here come from a man in his forties in good health and CMV-seronegative.

V usage is TRBV27 and J usage is TRBJ2-7; D might be TRBD1 (5 bases). Germline CDR1 and CDR2: MNHEY and SMNVEV (reference sequence). V dropped 7 bases and J dropped 0 bases, with 10 bases sitting between them. This CDR3 is 13 amino acids long. Here the CDR3 DNA reads TGTGCCAGCAAAAAAGGGGACTCCTACGAGCAGTACTTC. It is translated as CASKKGDSYEQYF.

In this sample, this clone turned up once. The chain employs TRBV6-1 and TRBJ1-3; D uncertain. The CDR3 spans 15 residues. The V gene lost 0 bases and the J gene lost 0 bases, with 6 bases spanning the gap. Germline lookup yields CDR1 MNHNS and CDR2 SASEGT. The CDR3 loop reads CASSEAHSSGNTIYF. The CDR3 region has the DNA TGTGCCAGCAGTGAAGCGCATAGCTCTGGAAACACCATATATTTT.

The chain is built from TRBV7-9 and TRBJ1-1; D is undetermined. In germline, CDR1 is SEHNR, CDR2 FQNEAQ (reference sequence). The CDR3 spans 14 residues. The V end was cut by 3 bases, the J end by 1 base, with 9 bases between. CDR3 sequence (DNA): TGTGCCAGCAGCTTCGTGCCAGAGAACACTGAAGCTTTCTTT. This encodes CASSFVPENTEAFF.

This chain links TRBV13 with TRBJ2-1, with a tentative D call TRBD2 (5 bases). The CDR3 length is 15 residues. CDR1 is PRHDT, CDR2 FYEKMQ, per germline (reference sequence). With 5 bases removed from V and 0 bases from J, the gap between germline ends came to 11 bases. This CDR3 reads CASSNSTSSYNEQFF. In nucleotides, the CDR3 is TGTGCCAGCAGCAATAGTACTAGCTCCTACAATGAGCAGTTCTTC.

V usage is TRBV6-6 and J usage is TRBJ1-1; tentatively, D is TRBD1 (5 bases). There are 14 residues in the CDR3. Germline V gene data show CDR1 as MNHNY and CDR2 as SVGAGI (reference sequence). Trimming removed 0 bases from V and 5 bases from J, with 10 bases in between. CDR3 amino acids: CASSYSWGQTEAFF. CDR3 in DNA: TGTGCCAGCAGTTACTCTTGGGGCCAGACTGAAGCTTTCTTT.

The V call is TRBV6-4, the J call TRBJ2-3, with 8 bases lining up with TRBD2. The CDR3 loop spans 15 amino acids. Germline loops: CDR1 MRHNA, CDR2 SNTAGT. Trimming at V came to 3 bases and at J to 4 bases, leaving 6 bases not matched to a gene. In DNA, the CDR3 is TGTGCCAGCAGTGAAGGCGGGAGGTTGGCAGATACGCAGTATTTT. Amino acids: CASSEGGRLADTQYF.

This chain joins TRBV19 and TRBJ2-4; weak D call: TRBD2 (5 bases). V shed 2 bases and J shed 4 bases, with 6 bases lying between them. The germline V gene encodes CDR1 LNHDA and CDR2 SQIVND (reference sequence). The CDR3 consists of 13 residues. CDR3 in DNA: TGTGCCAGTAGTATATCGGGAAAAAACATTCAGTACTTC. This codes for CASSISGKNIQYF.

J is TRBJ2-1 and V is TRBV29-1; 9 bases align to TRBD1. CDR1 and CDR2 (germline): SQVTM, ANQGSEA. With V trimmed by 2 bases and J by 0 bases, 2 bases remained unmatched. The CDR3 contains 15 residues. CDR3 DNA sequence: TGCAGCGTTGAAAGACAGGGGGTCTCCTACAATGAGCAGTTCTTC. Translated: CSVERQGVSYNEQFF.

This clone was counted between two and nine times. An end of the junction differs from the germline gene, which may be a read error. The CDR3 is CSSSSTNRGRRATGELFF. In nucleotides, the CDR3 is TGTTCCAGCAGCTCTACTAACAGGGGGAGAAGGGCGACCGGGGAGCTGTTTTTT. The genes are TRBV7-9 and TRBJ2-2; 8 nucleotides line up with TRBD1. Germline CDR1 reads SEHNR; CDR2 reads FQNEAQ (reference sequence). This CDR3 contains 18 residues.

The V gene is TRBV27, the J gene TRBJ2-7, with 15 bases matching TRBD2. The germline V gene encodes CDR1 MNHEY and CDR2 SMNVEV (reference sequence). The CDR3 is 17 amino acids. J was trimmed by 2 bases and V by 5 bases; bases with no gene match: 7. The CDR3 spells CASSPGLAGGPPYEQYV. CDR3 bases: TGTGCCAGCAGTCCAGGACTAGCGGGAGGGCCCCCCTACGAGCAGTACGTC.

V gene TRBV18 combines with J gene TRBJ2-3, with a tentative D call TRBD2 (6 bases). Trimming stripped 3 bases from V and 0 bases from J, with 13 bases between. In germline, CDR1 is KGHSH, CDR2 LQKENI. The CDR3 totals 16 residues. In DNA, the CDR3 is TGTGCCAGCTCACCCTATGGAGGGCCCAGCACAGATACGCAGTATTTT. Its translation is CASSPYGGPSTDTQYF.

This clone was detected only a few times. The chain has TRBV25-1 and TRBJ2-7; weak D call: TRBD2 (7 bases). CDR1 and CDR2 from the germline V gene are MGHDK and SYGVNS. Trimming left V 7 bases short and J 6 bases short, with 10 bases between. CDR3 length: 11 residues. CDR3 in DNA: TGTGCCAGCACCGGGGGGCTCGAGCAGTACTTC. Translating gives CASTGGLEQYF.

The chain joins TRBV27 to TRBJ1-5; no firm D call. Trimming cost V 5 bases and J 4 bases, with 15 bases left between them. This CDR3 is built from 15 residues. CDR1 and CDR2 (germline): MNHEY, SMNVEV (reference sequence). The CDR3, as DNA: TGTGCCAGCAGTCCTTCGACGGGTGCAAATCAGCCCCAGCATTTT. It is translated as CASSPSTGANQPQHF.

A note on this clone: Sequence at one end of the junction differs from germline and may be a read error. This chain joins TRBV5-1 and TRBJ2-7; 8 bases agree with TRBD2. This CDR3 has 14 residues. CDR1 and CDR2 from the germline V gene are SGHRS and YFSETQ. The CDR3 protein is CTSSKLADPYEQYF. In nucleotides, the CDR3 is TGCACCAGCAGCAAACTAGCGGACCCCTACGAGCAGTACTTC.

The V gene is TRBV30, the J gene TRBJ2-1; the D is unclear. Trimming took 0 bases from V and 0 from J, leaving 9 bases between them. Germline V gene data show CDR1 as GTSNPN and CDR2 as SVGIG (reference sequence). There are 15 residues in the CDR3. CDR3 region: CAWSVRGSSYNEQFF. CDR3 bases: TGTGCCTGGAGTGTCCGAGGCAGCTCCTACAATGAGCAGTTCTTC.

The chain links TRBV7-9 to TRBJ2-7; possible D gene TRBD1, 6 bases. In germline, CDR1 is SEHNR, CDR2 FQNEAQ (reference sequence). CDR3 size: 16 residues. Trimming pared 4 bases from V and 3 bases from J, leaving 19 bases between. The CDR3 region has the DNA TGTGCCAGCAGCTCATTCTGGGGGCAACCGGACTACGAGCAGTACTTC. Its protein product is CASSSFWGQPDYEQYF.

The chain is built from TRBV18 and TRBJ1-1; 7 positions match TRBD1. The V and J ends lost 4 bases and 8 bases, in that order; junction bases with no gene match: 4. The CDR3 spans 12 residues. Germline assignment: CDR1 KGHSH and CDR2 LQKENI. The CDR3 DNA is TGTGCCAGCTCACGAGACAGGGCCGAAGCTTTCTTT. Protein product: CASSRDRAEAFF.

The genes are TRBV21-1 and TRBJ2-7; the table's D gene call, TRBD2, was not cross checked with the DNA. TRBV21-1 is deemed a pseudogene. CDR3 size: 14 residues. CDR3 nucleotides: TGTGCCAGCAGCAAAGGGGGCGGGGTCTACGAGCAGTACGTC. Residues: CASSKGGGVYEQYV.

This sequence joins TRBV7-6 and TRBJ2-6; 7 bases fit TRBD2. After removal of 4 bases from V and 4 bases from J, the junction contained 10 bases not matched to a gene. The CDR3 runs 17 residues. The germline V gene encodes CDR1 SGHVS and CDR2 FNYEAQ. CDR3 in DNA: TGTGCCAGCAGCTCCCCCTGGGAGGGGAGCGGGGCCAACGTCCTGACTTTC. It encodes CASSSPWEGSGANVLTF.

J is TRBJ1-1 and V is TRBV5-5; D gene uncertain. V was trimmed by 0 bases and J by 1 base, leaving 7 bases between them. Germline values: CDR1 SGHKS, CDR2 YYEKEE (reference sequence). The CDR3 sequence is 14 residues long. CDR3 sequence reads: CASSLAAGNTEAFF. CDR3 in DNA: TGTGCCAGCAGCTTGGCTGCGGGGAACACTGAAGCTTTCTTT. Full variable domain (remainder filled in from reference TRBV5-5 and TRBJ1-1): DAGVTQSPTHLIKTRGQQVTLRCSPISGHKSVSWYQQVLGQGPQFIFQYYEKEERGRGNFPDRFSARQFPNYSSELNVNALLLGDSALYLCASSLAAGNTEAFFGQGTRLTVV.